Following are 21 T cell receptor beta chains from one sample sequenced in a study of T cell repertoires in cytomegalovirus infection. TCRdb re-called the reads through MiXCR, storing one row per CDR3 protein. The sample carries just under 300,000 distinct CDR3 sequences, around 9.1% recorded once. Sequencing was performed on PBMCs. The receptors derive from a human donor in good health (CMV status not recorded). Some clones in this sample may be carry-over from other donors' samples.

The sample holds a few counts of this clonotype. The chain links TRBV5-6 to TRBJ2-1; no definite D call. V lost 4 bases, J lost 0 bases, and 11 bases lay in between. The germline V gene encodes CDR1 SGHDT and CDR2 YYEEEE. The CDR3 consists of 15 residues. This chain's CDR3 is CASSAQMSSYNEQFF. As DNA, the CDR3 is TGTGCCAGCAGCGCCCAGATGAGCTCCTACAATGAGCAGTTCTTC.

The CDR3: CSAITGTSGTDTQYF. The DNA for the CDR3 is TGCAGTGCGATTACCGGGACTAGCGGCACAGATACGCAGTATTTT. The chain has TRBV20-1 and TRBJ2-3, with TRBD2 matching over 10 bases. The CDR3 covers 15 residues. Germline V gene lookup returns CDR1 DFQATT and CDR2 SNEGSKA (reference sequence). Germline trimming cut 6 bases from V and 1 base from J; bases unmatched to any gene: 7.

This clonotype was counted at least ten times. This chain joins TRBV7-2 and TRBJ2-2; D unclear. Deletions cut 5 bases from V and 7 bases from J, with 11 bases between. CDR1 SGHTA and CDR2 FQGNSA come from the germline V gene. The CDR3 extends over 13 amino acids. CDR3 nucleotides: TGTGCCAGCAGCCCGAAGGCGGACGGGGAGCTGTTTTTT. Its protein product is CASSPKADGELFF. The full variable domain, with the rest looked up from reference TRBV7-2 and TRBJ2-2, is GAGVSQSPSNKVTEKGKDVELRCDPISGHTALYWYRQSLGQGLEFLIYFQGNSAPDKSGLPSDRFSAERTGGSVSTLTIQRTQQEDSAVYLCASSPKADGELFFGEGSRLTVL.

There are a few counts of this clonotype. V gene TRBV11-3 combines with J gene TRBJ2-7; 11 nucleotides agree with TRBD1. CDR1 and CDR2 (germline): SGHNT, YENEEA. V was clipped by 4 bases and J by 6 bases; unmatched bases: 5. The CDR3 totals 14 residues. Here the CDR3 reads CASSSGTGGAEQYF. The CDR3 DNA sequence: TGTGCCAGCAGCTCCGGGACAGGGGGTGCCGAGCAGTACTTC.

This clonotype was found a few times. J is TRBJ1-5 and V is TRBV28, with unresolved D. The V gene lost 5 bases and the J gene lost 5 bases, with 4 bases spanning the gap. Per the germline V gene, CDR1 is MDHEN and CDR2 is SYDVKM. The CDR3 sequence is 11 residues long. The CDR3 region has the DNA TGTGCCAGCAGTGCGGATCAGCCCCAGCATTTT. Translated: CASSADQPQHF.

The gene calls are TRBV3-1 and TRBJ2-1; the match to TRBD2 covers 11 bases. Germline CDR1 and CDR2: LGHDT and YNNKEL (reference sequence). The CDR3 is made up of 15 amino acids. V was pared by 1 base and J by 6 bases, with 2 bases of the junction left unmatched. Written as DNA, the CDR3 is TGTGCCAGCAGCCAAGCAACTAGCGGGGGCAATGAGCAGTTCTTC. Translating gives CASSQATSGGNEQFF.

This clonotype was recorded many times. This chain joins TRBV6-2 or TRBV6-3 and TRBJ2-7, with 9 nucleotides matching TRBD1. CDR3 length: 15 amino acids. Germline-derived CDR1 and CDR2 are MNHEY and SVGEGT. Trimming cost V 6 bases and J 1 base; bases outside gene matches: 7. The CDR3 region is CASRPPGTGSYEQYV. The CDR3 DNA sequence: TGTGCCAGCAGGCCCCCCGGGACAGGGTCCTACGAGCAGTACGTC.

This clonotype came up many times. V and J are TRBV28 and TRBJ1-1, with 7 bases identical to TRBD1. Germline V gene sequence: CDR1 MDHEN, CDR2 SYDVKM. J gave up 0 bases and V 2 bases, and 9 bases lay outside the gene matches. The CDR3 consists of 17 residues. The CDR3 DNA reads as TGTGCCAGCAGTTTACTCCAGGGGGGGGACATGAACACTGAAGCTTTCTTT. Amino acids: CASSLLQGGDMNTEAFF.

This clonotype was detected many times. The chain recombines TRBV24-1 with TRBJ1-1; D may be TRBD1 (5 bases). CDR1 and CDR2 (germline): KGHDR, SFDVKD. CDR3 length: 17 residues. The V end lost 4 bases, the J end lost 3 bases, and 20 bases lay between the germline ends. CDR3 coding DNA: TGTGCCACCAGTGAACGGGACGGCCGGTGGCCTTACACTGAAGCTTTCTTT. It yields the protein CATSERDGRWPYTEAFF.

This clonotype was seen many times. The V gene is TRBV7-9, the J gene TRBJ2-5; D is unresolved. There are 12 residues in the CDR3. Trimming left V 3 bases short and J 5 bases short, with 7 bases between. The germline V gene has CDR1 SEHNR and CDR2 FQNEAQ (reference sequence). The CDR3: CASSFNRETQYF. The DNA for the CDR3 is TGTGCCAGCAGCTTCAATCGTGAGACCCAGTACTTC.

There are many counts of this clonotype. V usage is TRBV20-1 and J usage is TRBJ1-6, with 9 bases that match TRBD1. Losses at the gene ends were 1 base for V and 10 bases for J; bases not matched to a gene: 5. Germline-derived CDR1 and CDR2 are DFQATT and SNEGSKA (reference sequence). CDR3 length equals 14 residues. CDR3 in DNA: TGCAGTGCTAGAGCCGGGACAGGGCAGTCACCCCTCCACTTT. Protein product: CSARAGTGQSPLHF.

This clonotype was counted at least ten times. The rearrangement links TRBV18 to TRBJ2-7, with D perhaps TRBD1 or TRBD2 (5 bases each). From germline, CDR1 is KGHSH and CDR2 LQKENI. The CDR3 has 14 amino acids. V was shortened by 0 bases and J by 2 bases, with 8 bases between the two germline ends. The CDR3 here is CASSPPQGPYEQYF. The CDR3 region has the DNA TGTGCCAGCTCACCACCCCAGGGACCCTACGAGCAGTACTTC.

V usage is TRBV6-2 or TRBV6-3 and J usage is TRBJ2-1; D gene unclear. The CDR3 has 11 residues. The ends were cut back, 3 bases at V and 8 bases at J, with 5 bases in the middle. Germline V CDR1 and CDR2: MNHEY, SVGEGT. The CDR3 region is CASSYFYEQFF. CDR3 nucleotide sequence: TGTGCCAGCAGTTATTTTTATGAGCAGTTCTTC.

The table lists this clonotype with many counts. The chain employs TRBV7-2 and TRBJ1-3; TRBD1 is a possible D gene (6 bases). V was clipped by 5 bases and J by 0 bases, with 20 bases between them. Germline CDR1 and CDR2: SGHTA and FQGNSA. The CDR3 loop spans 18 amino acids. CDR3: CASSPDRGGPLSGNTIYF. The CDR3 DNA reads TGTGCCAGCAGCCCCGATCGGGGGGGGCCCCTCTCTGGAAACACCATATATTTT.

A note on this clonotype: One end of the junction is discordant with germline, which a read error may explain. The V gene is TRBV7-6, the J gene TRBJ1-1, with a weak D call TRBD1 (6 bases). The CDR3 runs to 14 residues. CDR1 and CDR2 (germline): SGHVS, FNYEAQ. CDR3 protein: CASSLIQGNTEASF. The DNA of the CDR3 is TGTGCCAGCAGCTTAATCCAGGGGAACACTGAAGCTTCCTTT.

This clonotype was counted ten times or more. The CDR3 DNA sequence: TGTGCCAGCAGTTATGGACAGGGTGTGAGTAGAGCTTTCTTT. It yields the protein CASSYGQGVSRAFF. V usage is TRBV6-5 and J usage is TRBJ1-1; TRBD1 agrees at 8 bases. The CDR3 sequence is 14 residues long. V trimming: 3 bases; J trimming: 10 bases; junction bases outside the gene matches: 10. Germline V gives CDR1 MNHEY, CDR2 SVGAGI.

Ten or more counts support this clonotype. The chain carries TRBV7-2 and TRBJ1-6; D is possibly TRBD1 (6 bases). The CDR3 sequence is 17 residues long. Germline-derived CDR1 and CDR2 are SGHTA and FQGNSA. The ends were cut back, 4 bases at V and 8 bases at J, with 21 bases in the middle. Here the CDR3 DNA reads TGTGCCAGCAGCTCACCCACGCGGGGCAGGGGTCATTCACCCCTCCACTTT. It encodes CASSSPTRGRGHSPLHF. Using reference TRBV7-2 and TRBJ1-6 for the parts outside the CDR3, the full variable domain is GAGVSQSPSNKVTEKGKDVELRCDPISGHTALYWYRQSLGQGLEFLIYFQGNSAPDKSGLPSDRFSAERTGGSVSTLTIQRTQQEDSAVYLCASSSPTRGRGHSPLHFGNGTRLTVT.

This clonotype was counted only a few times. The chain has TRBV3-1 and TRBJ1-1; perhaps TRBD1 as D (5 bases). Germline lookup yields CDR1 LGHDT and CDR2 YNNKEL (reference sequence). The CDR3 length is 16 residues. Trimming pared 3 bases from V and 5 bases from J, leaving 19 bases between. Here the CDR3 reads CASSHHRGTLWTEAFF. The CDR3 bases are TGTGCCAGCAGCCACCATAGGGGAACCTTATGGACTGAAGCTTTCTTT. Together with reference TRBV3-1 and TRBJ1-1, the CDR3 gives the full variable domain: DTAVSQTPKYLVTQMGNDKSIKCEQNLGHDTMYWYKQDSKKFLKIMFSYNNKELIINETVPNRFSPKSPDKAHLNLHINSLELGDSAVYFCASSHHRGTLWTEAFFGQGTRLTVV.

This clonotype showed up just a few times. The chain is built from TRBV14 and TRBJ1-6, with D hard to call. The CDR3 runs 14 residues. V lost 4 bases to trimming and J lost 10 bases, with 14 bases between them. Germline CDR1 is SGHDN and CDR2 is FVKESK. CDR3 sequence reads: CASSPPSVGSPLHF. The CDR3 nucleotides read TGTGCCAGCAGCCCCCCGTCGGTAGGGTCACCCCTCCACTTT.

This clonotype was recorded many times. The chain is built from TRBV7-9 and TRBJ2-3; tentatively, D is TRBD2 (6 bases). V was shortened by 2 bases and J by 4 bases, with 7 bases between the two germline ends. Germline V gene data show CDR1 as SEHNR and CDR2 as FQNEAQ (reference sequence). The CDR3 runs to 13 residues. The CDR3 region is CASSLSGADTQYF. Written as DNA, the CDR3 is TGTGCCAGCAGCTTATCGGGGGCAGATACGCAGTATTTT.

The chain has TRBV29-1 and TRBJ1-1; 7 bases line up with TRBD1. With V trimmed by 6 bases and J by 3 bases, 4 bases remained unmatched. Germline CDR1 reads SQVTM; CDR2 reads ANQGSEA. The CDR3 length is 12 residues. CDR3 nucleotide sequence: TGCAGCGTCCTCACAGGGGACACTGAAGCTTTCTTT. Encoded protein: CSVLTGDTEAFF. The variable domain in full, with the rest retrieved from reference TRBV29-1 and TRBJ1-1, is SAVISQKPSRDICQRGTSLTIQCQVDSQVTMMFWYRQQPGQSLTLIATANQGSEATYESGFVIDKFPISRPNLTFSTLTVSNMSPEDSSIYLCSVLTGDTEAFFGQGTRLTVV.